This T cell receptor beta chain is drawn from a study of shared clonotypes between healthy human individuals. Sequencing used immunoSEQ multiplex PCR; TCRdb keeps in-frame clones, though not all of them. The repertoire holds 550,000 to 800,000 clones, around 91% seen once, with about a third in the top ten. CDR1 is MGHRA and CDR2 is YSYEKL in the germline V gene. Trimming took off 0 bases at V and 7 bases at J, with 13 bases between the two ends. CDR3 length: 14 residues. The rearrangement links TRBV4-1 to TRBJ2-7; D not resolved. This clonotype was sampled from a man aged 18 to 30 in good health. Some clones in this sample may be carry-over from other donors' samples. The specimen was memory CD8+ T cells from PBMCs. Subset defined: CD45RO+ cells pooled with CCR7-negative TemRA cells. CDR3 protein: CASSQESLPEEQYF. The CDR3 DNA sequence: TGCGCCAGCAGCCAAGAGAGCTTGCCTGAAGAGCAGTACTTC.